This T cell receptor beta chain was documented in a study of blood T cell repertoires in COVID-19. Overall study: Acute and convalescent COVID-19 specimens originated in the United States, Italy and Spain.

Germline V gene lookup returns CDR1 SGHRS and CDR2 YFSETQ. Trimming shortened V by 4 bases and J by 0 bases, and 11 bases separated the two germline ends. There are 15 residues in the CDR3. Profiled with immunoSEQ multiplex PCR; TCRdb holds only in-frame clones, not every one. Of about 210,000 clones listed, 83% were seen once; the top ten hold 2.5% to 3%. Source material: peripheral blood. This receptor was obtained from a woman aged 40 to 50 with active or convalescent COVID-19. This sequence joins TRBV5-1 and TRBJ1-3; TRBD1 is a possible D gene (5 bases). The chain's CDR3 is CASSVWGGSGNTIYF. CDR3 DNA sequence: TGCGCCAGCAGCGTGTGGGGGGGCTCTGGAAACACCATATATTTT.